This passage covers 21 T cell receptor beta chains from one sample sequenced in a study of human T cells and chemical hapten exposure. Documented time point: patch test 3, about 24 weeks after DPC sensitization. Treatment denoted: therapeutic diphenylcyclopropenone sensitization with weekly scalp DPC. Unfractionated whole blood served as the source for total RNA extraction. TCRdb re-called the RACE reads through MiXCR, storing one row per CDR3 protein. The sample lists under 50,000 distinct CDR3 sequences, over 7.5% occurring once. The starting material was whole blood, obtained in connection with sensitization to the hapten diphenylcyclopropenone (DPC). These receptors came from a man aged 45-65 years with alopecia areata. Some clones in this sample may be carry-over from other donors' samples.

The table lists this clonotype with many counts. The V call is TRBV5-1, the J call TRBJ1-1; 7 bases line up with TRBD1. V was clipped by 1 base and J by 2 bases; unmatched bases: 8. The germline CDR1 and CDR2 sequences are SGHRS and YFSETQ. The CDR3 consists of 16 residues. The CDR3: CASSLRGDRDNTEAFF. CDR3 sequence (DNA): TGCGCCAGCAGCTTGCGCGGCGACAGGGACAACACTGAAGCTTTCTTT. The full variable domain, its missing parts supplied by reference TRBV5-1 and TRBJ1-1, is KAGVTQTPRYLIKTRGQQVTLSCSPISGHRSVSWYQQTPGQGLQFLFEYFSETQRNKGNFPGRFSGRQFSNSRSEMNVSTLELGDSALYLCASSLRGDRDNTEAFFGQGTRLTVV.

This clonotype was counted a few times. The rearrangement links TRBV10-3 to TRBJ1-2; D perhaps matches TRBD1 (6 bases). The CDR3 has 13 residues. Germline lookup yields CDR1 ENHRY and CDR2 SYGVKD. Trimming removed 10 bases from V and 3 bases from J, with 15 bases in between. The CDR3 loop is CATKDSQYYGYTF. CDR3 coding DNA: TGTGCCACCAAGGACAGCCAATACTATGGCTACACCTTC.

This clonotype was counted only a few times. The rearrangement joins TRBV20-1 to TRBJ2-1, with 11 bases lining up with TRBD1. The CDR3 is 15 amino acids. Trimming cost V 3 bases and J 6 bases; bases outside gene matches: 7. Germline CDR1 reads DFQATT; CDR2 reads SNEGSKA (reference sequence). The CDR3 spells CSASRTGGIANEQFF. CDR3 DNA sequence: TGCAGTGCTAGCCGGACAGGGGGCATCGCCAATGAGCAGTTCTTC.

This clonotype was recorded at least ten times. This chain joins TRBV20-1 and TRBJ2-7; 7 nucleotides match TRBD1. This CDR3 is built from 15 residues. Trimming at V came to 3 bases and at J to 0 bases, leaving 8 bases not matched to a gene. Germline V gene lookup returns CDR1 DFQATT and CDR2 SNEGSKA (reference sequence). The CDR3 reads CSASRGQISSYEQYF. In nucleotides, the CDR3 is TGCAGTGCTAGTCGGGGACAGATTAGCTCCTACGAGCAGTACTTC.

The chain recombines TRBV28 with TRBJ1-1; weak D call: TRBD1 (6 bases). Germline V CDR1 and CDR2: MDHEN, SYDVKM. V was trimmed by 2 bases and J by 1 base, leaving 8 bases between them. CDR3 size: 14 residues. The CDR3: CASSLGQKNTEAFF. The CDR3 DNA reads as TGTGCCAGCAGTTTAGGACAGAAGAACACTGAAGCTTTCTTT.

This clonotype was seen only once. The rearrangement joins TRBV7-8 to TRBJ2-2, with 9 positions matching TRBD1. Germline values: CDR1 SGHVS, CDR2 FQNEAQ. J was trimmed by 2 bases and V by 5 bases; bases with no gene match: 9. The CDR3 runs 17 residues. The CDR3 is CASSPHRGQGNTGELFF. The CDR3 DNA sequence: TGTGCCAGCAGCCCCCACCGGGGACAGGGAAACACCGGGGAGCTGTTTTTT. Variable domain in full (rest from reference TRBV7-8 and TRBJ2-2): GAGVSQSPRYKVAKRGQDVALRCDPISGHVSLFWYQQALGQGPEFLTYFQNEAQLDKSGLPSDRFFAERPEGSVSTLKIQRTQQEDSAVYLCASSPHRGQGNTGELFFGEGSRLTVL.

This clonotype has more than one count but fewer than ten. The chain joins TRBV29-1 to TRBJ1-4, with TRBD1 matching over 9 bases. CDR1 is SQVTM, CDR2 ANQGSEA, per germline. The CDR3 runs 15 residues. J lost 4 bases, V lost 6 bases, and 9 bases had no gene match. The CDR3 loop reads CSVHGTGPNNEKLFF. As DNA, the CDR3 is TGCAGCGTGCACGGGACAGGGCCTAATAATGAAAAACTGTTTTTT.

The J gene is TRBJ2-7, the V gene TRBV28; the D is unclear. CDR1 and CDR2 from the germline V gene are MDHEN and SYDVKM. Trimming took off 5 bases at V and 2 bases at J, with 16 bases between the two ends. CDR3 length: 15 amino acids. The CDR3 spells CASSAQERVTYEQYF. The CDR3 nucleotides read TGTGCCAGCAGTGCCCAGGAAAGGGTTACCTACGAGCAGTACTTC.

This clonotype was detected many times. The chain has TRBV10-2 and TRBJ1-1, with 9 bases that match TRBD1. The V gene's germline CDR1 is WSHSY and CDR2 SAAADI. V lost 3 bases and J lost 5; bases outside the gene matches: 7. This CDR3 contains 15 residues. DNA for the CDR3: TGCGCCAGCAGTGAAAGGGGACAGGGATGGACTGAAGCTTTCTTT. This encodes CASSERGQGWTEAFF.

The genes are TRBV28 and TRBJ1-5; 10 nucleotides match TRBD1. V lost 8 bases, J lost 7 bases, and 2 bases stayed unmatched. Germline V gene data show CDR1 as MDHEN and CDR2 as SYDVKM. The CDR3 runs 12 residues. CDR3 region: CASWDRGQPQHF. The CDR3 nucleotides are TGTGCCAGCTGGGACAGGGGACAGCCCCAGCATTTT.

This clonotype was seen a handful of times. The chain links TRBV29-1 to TRBJ2-1; D gene uncertain. The CDR3 length is 13 residues. Per germline, CDR1 SQVTM and CDR2 ANQGSEA. V was trimmed by 4 bases and J by 0 bases, leaving 7 bases between them. CDR3 bases: TGCAGCGTTGTCTCAAGCTCCTACAATGAGCAGTTCTTC. Translating it yields CSVVSSSYNEQFF.

This clonotype was counted at least ten times. The chain joins TRBV7-2 to TRBJ2-5, with unresolved D. V was pared by 2 bases and J by 3 bases, with 1 base between. The CDR3 is made up of 11 amino acids. Germline-derived CDR1 and CDR2 are SGHTA and FQGNSA. CDR3 DNA sequence: TGTGCCAGCAGCTTAAAAGAGACCCAGTACTTC. This codes for CASSLKETQYF. The full variable domain, completed using reference TRBV7-2 and TRBJ2-5, is GAGVSQSPSNKVTEKGKDVELRCDPISGHTALYWYRQSLGQGLEFLIYFQGNSAPDKSGLPSDRFSAERTGGSVSTLTIQRTQQEDSAVYLCASSLKETQYFGPGTRLLVL.

This clonotype occurred many times. V usage is TRBV12-3 or TRBV12-4 and J usage is TRBJ1-4, with TRBD1 matching over 8 bases. This CDR3 has 14 residues. With 6 bases clipped from V and 7 bases from J, the junction kept 7 bases outside the gene matches. The CDR3 reads CASSRTGGTEKLFF. DNA of the CDR3: TGTGCCAGCAGCCGAACAGGGGGTACTGAAAAACTGTTTTTT.

The rearrangement links TRBV11-2 to TRBJ2-3, with 14 bases lining up with TRBD2. The CDR3 is 15 residues long. J gave up 7 bases and V 7 bases, and 7 bases lay outside the gene matches. The germline CDR1 and CDR2 sequences are SGHAT and FQNNGV. In DNA form, the CDR3 reads TGTGCCAGCAACACCGGGACTAGCGGGAGCAATACGCAGTATTTT. It yields the protein CASNTGTSGSNTQYF.

This clonotype has more than one count but fewer than ten. V is TRBV4-2 and J is TRBJ2-7; TRBD2 aligns across 12 bases. Germline lookup yields CDR1 LGHNA and CDR2 YNFKEQ. Losses at the gene ends were 0 bases for V and 3 bases for J; bases not matched to a gene: 6. The CDR3 extends over 17 amino acids. This CDR3 reads CASSQDLTSGGLYEQYF. Written as DNA, the CDR3 is TGTGCCAGCAGCCAAGATCTTACTAGCGGGGGGCTCTACGAGCAGTACTTC.

In its sample, this clonotype was seen many times. The rearrangement links TRBV3-1 to TRBJ1-6; no firm D call. The CDR3 spans 14 residues. Germline assignment: CDR1 LGHDT and CDR2 YNNKEL (reference sequence). With 1 base removed from V and 7 bases from J, the gap between germline ends came to 8 bases. The CDR3 here is CASSQGQKNSPLHF. The CDR3 DNA sequence: TGTGCCAGCAGCCAAGGGCAGAAGAATTCACCCCTCCACTTT.

The chain employs TRBV29-1 and TRBJ2-7; TRBD1 might be the D (7 bases). V lost 7 bases and J lost 2, with 21 bases in between. CDR1 is SQVTM, CDR2 ANQGSEA, per germline. The CDR3 runs 15 residues. The CDR3 DNA is TGCAGCGCTCAGCCTCGACAGGGAGGAACCTACGAGCAGTACTTC. This translates into CSAQPRQGGTYEQYF.

The V call is TRBV7-9, the J call TRBJ2-7; D is undetermined. The CDR3 extends over 12 amino acids. The ends were cut back, 5 bases at V and 4 bases at J, with 9 bases in the middle. Germline V gene lookup returns CDR1 SEHNR and CDR2 FQNEAQ (reference sequence). The CDR3 sequence: CASSTLRYEQYF. The CDR3 DNA reads TGTGCCAGCAGCACCCTCCGGTACGAGCAGTACTTC. Filled out from reference TRBV7-9 and TRBJ2-7, the complete variable domain reads DTGVSQNPRHKITKRGQNVTFRCDPISEHNRLYWYRQTLGQGPEFLTYFQNEAQLEKSRLLSDRFSAERPKGSFSTLEIQRTEQGDSAMYLCASSTLRYEQYFGPGTRLTVT.

Worth noting for this clonotype: As the CDR3 is not closed by the conserved phenylalanine or tryptophan, this likely results from a read error. The CDR3 DNA is TGTGCCTGGAGTGTACACTTCTCTTACAGGACTAGCACAGATACGCAGTATTTG. Translated, it gives CAWSVHFSYRTSTDTQYL. V and J are TRBV30 and TRBJ2-3, with D possibly called TRBD1 or TRBD2 (5 bases each). Germline lookup yields CDR1 GTSNPN and CDR2 SVGIG (reference sequence). This CDR3 has 18 amino acids. V shed 0 bases and J shed 0 bases, with 19 bases lying between them.

The chain joins TRBV28 to TRBJ1-3; D remains ambiguous. Germline CDR1 MDHEN, CDR2 SYDVKM. The CDR3 has 16 residues. The V and J ends lost 2 bases and 1 base respectively, with 12 bases between them. The DNA of the CDR3 is TGTGCCAGCAGTTTACGAGGAACGGGGTCTGGAAACACCATATATTTT. Protein sequence: CASSLRGTGSGNTIYF.

This clonotype was observed at least ten times. The chain joins TRBV12-3 or TRBV12-4 to TRBJ2-1; 12 positions match TRBD2. V was clipped by 6 bases and J by 7 bases; unmatched bases: 10. This CDR3 has 16 residues. CDR3 nucleotide sequence: TGTGCCAGCAGACCCGCGACTAGCGGGAGTTGGAATGAGCAGTTCTTC. Translating gives CASRPATSGSWNEQFF.